The 25 T cell receptor beta chains presented below share a single source sample, sequenced in a study of regulatory T cells in long-lasting Graves disease (dated by TCRdb to about 2021). Per the publication, the time point label means: newly diagnosed GD, antithyroid drugs for less than 3 months. For both TCR sequencing and RNA sequencing, RNA was extracted from PBMCs in TRIzol. The library was obtained by multiplex PCR. Sequenced on an Illumina HiSeq 4000. CDR3 regions were amplified by Arm-PCR with iRepertoire HTBI primers to construct TCR beta libraries. TCRdb itself trimmed the public reads at Q25 with fastp, ran MiXCR and retained productive beta chains. Rows merge per CDR3 protein into single entries with the most common DNA and genes. The sample table shows approximately 460,000 distinct CDR3 sequences, and about 16% are seen once. Approximately 11% of the sample goes to the ten largest clones.

The sample was also linked to a second study, of T cells in Graves' hyperthyroidism and ophthalmopathy.

The specimen comprised peripheral blood mononuclear cells (PBMCs), sampled at new diagnosis, from a patient treated with antithyroid drugs. The receptors derive from a woman aged 25 to 39 with Graves disease. Donor details come from another sample of the same person, matched by shared clones.

This clonotype was detected many times. The chain employs TRBV27 and TRBJ2-7; D perhaps matches TRBD1 (6 bases). The germline gives CDR1 MNHEY, CDR2 SMNVEV (reference sequence). The V and J ends lost 2 bases and 6 bases respectively, with 17 bases between them. This CDR3 spans 15 amino acids. The CDR3, as DNA: TGTGCCAGCAGTTTAGTTGGCACAGGGTTTCTCGAGCAGTACTTC. It specifies CASSLVGTGFLEQYF.

This clonotype was picked up many times. The chain employs TRBV5-1 and TRBJ1-2, with unresolved D. CDR1 and CDR2 (germline): SGHRS, YFSETQ. V lost 4 bases to trimming and J lost 7 bases, with 17 bases between them. This CDR3 is 14 amino acids long. In nucleotides, the CDR3 is TGCGCCAGCAGCCTGATGGACGGATCGGGTGGCTACACCTTC. Residues: CASSLMDGSGGYTF.

This clonotype was seen ten or more times. This sequence joins TRBV27 and TRBJ2-1; 15 bases map to TRBD2. This CDR3 has 14 residues. Germline lookup yields CDR1 MNHEY and CDR2 SMNVEV (reference sequence). Trimming removed 7 bases from V and 12 bases from J; junction bases left unmatched: 7. CDR3 amino acids: CASTGLAGGPGQFF. CDR3 coding DNA: TGTGCCAGCACCGGACTAGCGGGAGGGCCGGGGCAGTTCTTC.

Remarks on this clonotype: A much bigger clone sits one base away, suggesting this may be a read error. The chain joins TRBV6-2 or TRBV6-3 to TRBJ2-7; D not certain. Trimming removed 5 bases at V and 1 base at J, with 12 bases between. This CDR3 comprises 14 residues. Germline CDR1 reads MNHEY; CDR2 reads SVGEGT. CDR3 in DNA: TGTGCCAGCAGTGTTTACAGCCAATCCTACGAGCAGTACTTC. Residues: CASSVYSQSYEQYF.

This chain links TRBV28 with TRBJ1-4; D is perhaps TRBD1 (6 bases). This CDR3 comprises 13 residues. Per the germline V gene, CDR1 is MDHEN and CDR2 is SYDVKM. V dropped 8 bases and J dropped 0 bases, with 7 bases sitting between them. CDR3 sequence reads: CASQGSTNEKLFF. CDR3 nucleotides: TGTGCCAGCCAGGGGTCAACTAATGAAAAACTGTTTTTT.

Many counts were recorded for this clonotype. This chain links TRBV5-4 with TRBJ2-5, with TRBD1 identical over 7 bases. J lost 7 bases, V lost 0 bases, and 15 bases had no gene match. Germline V gene lookup returns CDR1 SGHNT and CDR2 YYREEE (reference sequence). The CDR3 covers 17 residues. The CDR3 DNA reads as TGTGCCAGCAGCTTGGGGGGGACAGAGAGAGGAATGGGGACCCAGTACTTC. Translating it yields CASSLGGTERGMGTQYF.

The genes are TRBV20-1 and TRBJ2-1; 15 positions agree with TRBD2. The CDR3 spans 18 residues. Germline trimming cut 6 bases from V and 3 bases from J; bases unmatched to any gene: 12. Per germline, CDR1 DFQATT and CDR2 SNEGSKA (reference sequence). Written as DNA, the CDR3 is TGCAGTGCCAAAGGGGGACTAGCGGGAGGCCTCCACTACAATGAGCAGTTCTTC. Amino acids: CSAKGGLAGGLHYNEQFF.

Turning to this clonotype: Since a much larger clone is just one base distant, this may be a read error. This chain joins TRBV3-1 and TRBJ1-1; D is ambiguous. This CDR3 is 11 amino acids long. Germline V gives CDR1 LGHDT, CDR2 YNNKEL (reference sequence). Trimming left V 1 base short and J 8 bases short, with 5 bases between. The CDR3 DNA sequence: TGTGCCAGCAGCCAAGCATCCGAAGCTTTCTTT. Translation: CASSQASEAFF.

This clonotype was counted many times. This chain joins TRBV28 and TRBJ1-1; 10 bases align to TRBD1. Germline-derived CDR1 and CDR2 are MDHEN and SYDVKM. V was pared by 8 bases and J by 8 bases, with 11 bases of the junction left unmatched. CDR3 length equals 14 residues. DNA for the CDR3: TGTGCCAGCGACCCGGGACAGGGGTTGGAAGAAGCTTTCTTT. It is translated as CASDPGQGLEEAFF. Supplemented by reference TRBV28 and TRBJ1-1, the full variable domain reads DVKVTQSSRYLVKRTGEKVFLECVQDMDHENMFWYRQDPGLGLRLIYFSYDVKMKEKGDIPEGYSVSREKKERFSLILESASTNQTSMYLCASDPGQGLEEAFFGQGTRLTVV.

About this clonotype: It is likely a read error: a sequence one base away is far more abundant. The chain joins TRBV27 to TRBJ2-1; D possibly corresponds to TRBD1 (6 bases). Germline loops: CDR1 MNHEY, CDR2 SMNVEV (reference sequence). Trimming shortened V by 3 bases and J by 10 bases, and 19 bases separated the two germline ends. The CDR3 totals 15 residues. CDR3 region: CASSLTPRTAYEQFF. The DNA for the CDR3 is TGTGCCAGCAGTTTGACCCCCCGGACAGCCTACGAGCAGTTCTTC.

Ten or more counts support this clonotype. The CDR3 here is CASSYSRTSGAQETQYF. The CDR3 DNA reads as TGTGCCAGCAGTTACTCGAGAACTAGCGGGGCACAAGAGACCCAGTACTTC. This chain links TRBV6-5 with TRBJ2-5, with 10 nucleotides matching TRBD2. V was pared by 0 bases and J by 2 bases, with 6 bases of the junction left unmatched. Germline values: CDR1 MNHEY, CDR2 SVGAGI. There are 17 residues in the CDR3.

This clonotype has ten or more counts. The genes are TRBV3-1 and TRBJ2-3, with D tentatively TRBD1 or TRBD2 (5 bases each). CDR1 and CDR2 (germline): LGHDT, YNNKEL (reference sequence). This CDR3 contains 15 residues. The V end lost 3 bases, the J end lost 0 bases, and 10 bases lay between the germline ends. The DNA of the CDR3 is TGTGCCAGCAGCCAGGGACCCATAAGCACAGATACGCAGTATTTT. Translated: CASSQGPISTDTQYF.

This clonotype was recorded many times. The rearrangement joins TRBV5-1 to TRBJ1-1; D gene uncertain. Germline V gene data show CDR1 as SGHRS and CDR2 as YFSETQ. This CDR3 contains 14 residues. V was trimmed by 1 base and J by 4 bases, leaving 11 bases between them. In nucleotides, the CDR3 is TGCGCCAGCAGCTTGAGTCGGGGTCGCACTGAAGCTTTCTTT. Amino acid sequence: CASSLSRGRTEAFF.

The CDR3 DNA sequence: TGTGCCAGCAGCGTAGCTGGGTCGAAAACTGAAGCTTTCTTT. Translation gives CASSVAGSKTEAFF. The V and J genes are TRBV9 and TRBJ1-1; the D is unclear. CDR3 size: 14 residues. Germline values: CDR1 SGDLS, CDR2 YYNGEE. V was clipped by 0 bases and J by 5 bases, with 11 bases between them.

Within the sample, this clonotype is large (0.1 to 1%). The CDR3: CASSLSGTGENYGYTF. CDR3 DNA: TGTGCCAGCAGTTTATCCGGGACAGGGGAGAACTATGGCTACACCTTC. This chain connects TRBV2 to TRBJ1-2; 10 positions match TRBD1. From germline, CDR1 is SNHLY and CDR2 FYNNEI. J gave up 2 bases and V 5 bases, and 8 bases lay outside the gene matches. The CDR3 runs 16 residues. Based on the CDR3 plus reference TRBV2 and TRBJ1-2, the full variable domain is EPEVTQTPSHQVTQMGQEVILRCVPISNHLYFYWYRQILGQKVEFLVSFYNNEISEKSEIFDDQFSVERPDGSNFTLKIRSTKLEDSAMYFCASSLSGTGENYGYTFGSGTRLTVV.

Remarks on this clonotype: Just one base apart from a much larger clone, this may be a read error. The chain links TRBV24-1 to TRBJ2-2; 7 bases agree with TRBD1. The CDR3 has 11 residues. Germline CDR1 reads KGHDR; CDR2 reads SFDVKD. Trimming cost V 10 bases and J 11 bases; bases outside gene matches: 6. The CDR3 nucleotides read TGTGCCACGCGGAACAGGGGTGAGCTGTTTTTT. Protein: CATRNRGELFF.

This clonotype was recorded a few times. V is TRBV20-1 and J is TRBJ2-2, with a weak D call TRBD1 (6 bases). Per germline, CDR1 DFQATT and CDR2 SNEGSKA (reference sequence). V was shortened by 4 bases and J by 7 bases, with 22 bases between the two germline ends. This CDR3 region has 16 residues. The CDR3 region has the DNA TGCAGTGCTAAGTCCCAAACAGGGTACCATGGCGGGGAGCTGTTTTTT. Amino acid sequence: CSAKSQTGYHGGELFF.

This clonotype was found many times. This sequence joins TRBV15 and TRBJ1-4; 8 nucleotides align to TRBD1. The CDR3 is 15 residues long. CDR1 and CDR2 (germline): LNHNV, YYDKDF (reference sequence). Trimming removed 5 bases from V and 7 bases from J; junction bases left unmatched: 9. CDR3 DNA sequence: TGTGCCACCAGCCGAAAGGCAGGGGGCGGTGAAAAACTGTTTTTT. Amino acid sequence: CATSRKAGGGEKLFF.

The chain is built from TRBV9 and TRBJ1-1; weak D call: TRBD1 (6 bases). Germline V gene lookup returns CDR1 SGDLS and CDR2 YYNGEE. The ends were cut back, 4 bases at V and 1 base at J, with 14 bases in the middle. The CDR3 spans 15 residues. The CDR3 reads CASSSNPDRNTEAFF. The DNA of the CDR3 is TGTGCCAGCAGCTCCAACCCGGACAGGAACACTGAAGCTTTCTTT.

This clonotype was counted ten times or more. The chain employs TRBV28 and TRBJ2-3; 10 bases agree with TRBD2. The J segment lost 5 bases and the V segment lost 4 bases, leaving 9 bases of the junction unmatched. From germline, CDR1 is MDHEN and CDR2 SYDVKM. The CDR3 extends over 16 amino acids. The CDR3 loop is CASSSPLAGVGDTQYF. The CDR3 DNA is TGTGCCAGCAGTTCCCCGCTAGCGGGAGTCGGAGATACGCAGTATTTT.

The genes are TRBV28 and TRBJ1-1, with D unclear. V dropped 5 bases and J dropped 9 bases, with 22 bases sitting between them. Germline V gives CDR1 MDHEN, CDR2 SYDVKM. The CDR3 runs 15 residues. This CDR3 is CASSTLPEEREQAFF. As DNA, the CDR3 is TGTGCCAGCAGTACCCTCCCCGAGGAGAGGGAACAAGCTTTCTTT.

This clonotype appeared many times. This chain links TRBV28 with TRBJ1-5; possible D gene TRBD1, 5 bases. The V end was cut by 6 bases, the J end by 1 base, with 13 bases between. The CDR3 is made up of 15 amino acids. Germline assignment: CDR1 MDHEN and CDR2 SYDVKM. For the CDR3, the DNA is TGTGCCAGCAGGACTATGGGGGACAGCAATCAGCCCCAGCATTTT. It codes for CASRTMGDSNQPQHF.

This clonotype occurred a few times. The chain links TRBV5-1 to TRBJ2-1; a weak D match, TRBD1 (5 bases). The CDR3 extends over 18 amino acids. CDR1 and CDR2 (germline): SGHRS, YFSETQ. With 0 bases removed from V and 5 bases from J, the gap between germline ends came to 21 bases. The CDR3 region has the DNA TGCGCCAGCAGCTTGGTAGTTTTGCAGGGTAGGAACCACAATGAGCAGTTCTTC. Its protein product is CASSLVVLQGRNHNEQFF. Using reference TRBV5-1 and TRBJ2-1 for the parts outside the CDR3, the full variable domain is KAGVTQTPRYLIKTRGQQVTLSCSPISGHRSVSWYQQTPGQGLQFLFEYFSETQRNKGNFPGRFSGRQFSNSRSEMNVSTLELGDSALYLCASSLVVLQGRNHNEQFFGPGTRLTVL.

The V call is TRBV5-1, the J call TRBJ2-7; 11 nucleotides align to TRBD2. The CDR3 length is 16 residues. V was pared by 4 bases and J by 5 bases, with 11 bases of the junction left unmatched. CDR1 and CDR2 (germline): SGHRS, YFSETQ. In nucleotides, the CDR3 is TGCGCCAGCAGCAGCTTTTCGACTAGCGGGACGGACGAGCAGTACTTC. It is translated as CASSSFSTSGTDEQYF.

This clonotype was counted many times. This sequence joins TRBV28 and TRBJ1-2; weak D call: TRBD1 (5 bases). In germline, CDR1 is MDHEN, CDR2 SYDVKM. The length of the CDR3 is 14 residues. V was trimmed by 2 bases and J by 8 bases, leaving 15 bases between them. CDR3 sequence (DNA): TGTGCCAGCAGTTTAGGCCTGGCCGAGGGGGGCTACACCTTC. It translates to CASSLGLAEGGYTF.